This T cell receptor beta chain emerged from a study of T cell responses to AZD1222 COVID-19 vaccine. Study-wide background: Doses given second, at about 4 or about 12 weeks, were pooled.

With 9 bases removed from V and 3 bases from J, the gap between germline ends came to 16 bases. The CDR3 contains 14 residues. The germline V gene has CDR1 KGHDR and CDR2 SFDVKD. Data came from immunoSEQ multiplex PCR; TCRdb stores just in-frame clones and leaves some out. The data hold under 85,000 clones, with approximately 91% observed a single time. The chain links TRBV24-1 to TRBJ1-1; D is unclear. The source of this sequence is an adult in good health. This sample comprised peripheral blood, obtained on day 0 of AZD1222 vaccination. The CDR3 spells CATRSAESDTEAFF. The CDR3 DNA follows: TGTGCCACCCGATCTGCCGAGTCGGACACTGAAGCTTTCTTT.